This T cell receptor beta chain was sequenced during a study of Tregs in tolerant kidney transplant recipients. Study-wide results and caveats: No direct test of biological reproducibility was done here. Findings come from small patient numbers and require larger validation. Donor-specific Treg expansion exceeded global Treg expansion in tolerant patients, suggesting antigen drive.

Recipients received nonmyeloablative bone marrow transplants from related graft donors, with transient mixed chimerism. Unstimulated regulatory T cells (CD4+CD25+CD127-), CD4+CD25- non-regulatory cells, CD4 and CD8 cells were FACS-sorted from thawed PBMCs. Of note for this clone: The antigen is unknown. The observed sequence ends 3 residues before the CDR3 terminus, with the missing tail filled in from the germline J gene.

Here immunoSEQ multiplex PCR was the method, and the copy in TCRdb shows in-frame clones only, minus some. This table lists around 10,000 clones. The germline CDR1 and CDR2 sequences are SGHAT and FQNNGV. With 5 bases removed from V and 5 bases from J, the gap between germline ends came to 19 bases. This CDR3 has 15 residues. The chain joins TRBV11-2 to TRBJ2-7, with D possibly TRBD1 on 5 matching bases. The sequenced sample was CD8+ T cells from blood (PBMCs), obtained 24 months after the transplant. The sequence came from a human patient who received a combined kidney and bone marrow transplant. Some T cells may be supplied by the graft donor. CDR3 sequence reads: CASSPPGRVSHEQYF. The CDR3 bases that were read are TGTGCCAGCAGCCCTCCCGGCAGGGTATCCCACGAG. The full variable domain, completed using reference TRBV11-2 and TRBJ2-7, is EAGVAQSPRYKIIEKRQSVAFWCNPISGHATLYWYQQILGQGPKLLIQFQNNGVVDDSQLPKDRFSAERLKGVDSTLKIQPAKLEDSAVYLCASSPPGRVSHEQYFGPGTRLTVT.